This TCR beta chain stems from a study of T cells in localized non-small cell lung cancer. The method was immunoSEQ multiplex PCR; TCRdb's version includes in-frame clones alone and lacks a portion of them. Among 1,500 to 2,000 clones listed, less than 25% were seen once. Study results and caveats: Exceeding tumor, uninvolved adjacent lung had the highest T cell clonality. Higher blood T cell density tracked longer overall survival. A median of around 60 of the top 100 tumor clones appeared in adjacent lung, which was paired and uninvolved.

This clone was seen more than once but under ten times. No antigen is known for it. The CDR3 has 15 residues. Losses at the gene ends were 0 bases for V and 2 bases for J; bases not matched to a gene: 1. Looked up from germline, CDR1 is SGDLS and CDR2 is YYNGEE. The starting material was normal lung tissue next to the tumor, obtained before any cancer treatment. This sequence originates from a man aged 35-69 years with stage I lung adenocarcinoma. The chain carries TRBV9 and TRBJ2-5; TRBD1 matches at 10 bases. Here the CDR3 reads CASSVGTGGQETQYF. The CDR3, as DNA: TGTGCCAGCAGCGTAGGGACAGGGGGGCAAGAGACCCAGTACTTC.